These 19 T cell receptor beta chains were sequenced from one sample in a study of T cells in Graves' hyperthyroidism and ophthalmopathy. It was RNA transcripts that yielded the amplified TCR beta CDR3 regions. A set of HTBI primers served as the primers for a first-round RT-PCR of the TCR CDR3. Each CDR3 protein is one row after TCRdb ran MiXCR on the multiplex PCR reads. Of approximately 560,000 distinct CDR3 sequences in the sample, 40% to 55% were seen once. The sample taken for sequencing was peripheral blood or thyroid tissue (not recorded which). All receptors come from a woman between 18 and 29 years old with Graves' hyperthyroidism.

There are a few counts of this clonotype. The CDR3 spells CASSLELDGSGQETQYF. As DNA, the CDR3 is TGTGCCAGCAGCTTAGAACTAGATGGTAGCGGGCAAGAGACCCAGTACTTC. V gene TRBV7-9 combines with J gene TRBJ2-5, with 7 bases fitting TRBD2. Germline loops: CDR1 SEHNR, CDR2 FQNEAQ (reference sequence). Trimming removed 1 base from V and 2 bases from J; junction bases left unmatched: 10. CDR3 length: 17 amino acids.

This chain joins TRBV29-1 and TRBJ1-1; D gene unclear. This CDR3 comprises 13 residues. CDR1 is SQVTM and CDR2 is ANQGSEA in the germline V gene. Trimming cost V 4 bases and J 6 bases, with 15 bases left between them. The CDR3 is CSVVRIGLAEAFF. DNA for the CDR3: TGCAGCGTTGTTAGGATAGGATTAGCTGAAGCTTTCTTT.

This clonotype has a single count. At one end, the junction sequence differs from germline, possibly due to a read error. The genes are TRBV15 and TRBJ1-6; 9 nucleotides agree with TRBD1. This CDR3 comprises 15 residues. Germline V gene data show CDR1 as LNHNV and CDR2 as YYDKDF (reference sequence). The CDR3 sequence is CAASRDGTGTSPLHF. The CDR3 coding sequence is TGTGCCGCCAGCAGAGATGGGACAGGGACTTCACCCCTCCACTTT.

The chain employs TRBV9 and TRBJ2-7; TRBD1 matches 9 bases. Germline V lookup: CDR1 SGDLS, CDR2 YYNGEE. The CDR3 is 15 amino acids. V lost 1 base to trimming and J lost 7 bases; unmatched junction nucleotides: 9. The CDR3 sequence: CASSVRDRESGEQYF. CDR3 coding DNA: TGTGCCAGCAGCGTAAGGGACAGGGAGTCAGGAGAGCAGTACTTC.

J is TRBJ1-1 and V is TRBV12-3 or TRBV12-4; the D is unclear. CDR3 length: 15 residues. V shed 1 base and J shed 10 bases, with 19 bases lying between them. In DNA form, the CDR3 reads TGTGCCAGCAGTTTAGTCGTCGCACGCATCCGTGGAGCTTTCTTT. Translation: CASSLVVARIRGAFF.

V is TRBV7-9 and J is TRBJ2-7; D remains unclear. The CDR3 totals 13 residues. Between the trimmed V and J ends, which lost 5 bases and 9 bases, there was a span of 17 bases. Germline assignment: CDR1 SEHNR and CDR2 FQNEAQ (reference sequence). CDR3 region: CASSQGPQSGQYF. The CDR3 bases are TGTGCCAGCAGCCAAGGACCTCAGTCGGGGCAGTACTTC. Based on the CDR3 plus reference TRBV7-9 and TRBJ2-7, the full variable domain is DTGVSQNPRHKITKRGQNVTFRCDPISEHNRLYWYRQTLGQGPEFLTYFQNEAQLEKSRLLSDRFSAERPKGSFSTLEIQRTEQGDSAMYLCASSQGPQSGQYFGPGTRLTVT.

The chain couples TRBV9 to TRBJ2-5; 8 bases fit TRBD1. With V trimmed by 0 bases and J by 5 bases, 6 bases remained unmatched. The CDR3 length is 15 residues. Germline CDR1 is SGDLS and CDR2 is YYNGEE. CDR3 sequence (DNA): TGTGCCAGCAGCGTAGTTGGGCAGGGGGCTGAGACCCAGTACTTC. It specifies CASSVVGQGAETQYF.

The rearrangement joins TRBV13 to TRBJ1-1; TRBD1 agrees at 7 bases. J was trimmed by 7 bases and V by 4 bases; bases with no gene match: 6. In germline, CDR1 is PRHDT, CDR2 FYEKMQ (reference sequence). CDR3 length: 13 amino acids. Written as DNA, the CDR3 is TGTGCCAGCAGCTCTGACAGGGACCTTGAAGCTTTCTTT. Translating gives CASSSDRDLEAFF.

There are many counts of this clonotype. This chain joins TRBV5-1 and TRBJ1-1; a possible D gene is TRBD1 (6 bases). V shed 4 bases and J shed 1 base, with 11 bases lying between them. Germline V gene data show CDR1 as SGHRS and CDR2 as YFSETQ. The CDR3 runs to 14 residues. CDR3: CASSVDRTNTEAFF. CDR3 bases: TGCGCCAGCAGCGTCGACAGGACGAACACTGAAGCTTTCTTT.

The chain is built from TRBV2 and TRBJ2-7; perhaps TRBD2 as D (5 bases). Germline CDR1 is SNHLY and CDR2 is FYNNEI. CDR3 size: 14 residues. With 6 bases removed from V and 4 bases from J, the gap between germline ends came to 16 bases. The CDR3 loop is CASSIGERRYEQYF. The CDR3 nucleotides are TGTGCCAGCAGCATCGGGGAGAGGAGGTACGAGCAGTACTTC.

The table lists this clonotype with a few counts. The gene calls are TRBV7-2 and TRBJ2-7; 9 bases line up with TRBD2. The CDR3 consists of 14 residues. Trimming at V came to 11 bases and at J to 3 bases, leaving 11 bases not matched to a gene. The V gene's germline CDR1 is SGHTA and CDR2 FQGNSA. CDR3 residues: CAGALAGGDYEQYF. DNA for the CDR3: TGTGCCGGGGCGTTGGCGGGAGGGGACTACGAGCAGTACTTC.

This clonotype was counted ten times or more. The chain employs TRBV24-1 and TRBJ1-2; D gene ambiguous. CDR1 and CDR2 (germline): KGHDR, SFDVKD. The CDR3 has 13 residues. Trimming took off 2 bases at V and 8 bases at J, with 11 bases between the two ends. The DNA of the CDR3 is TGTGCCACCAGTGATTCGCGGGCTTGGGGCTACACCTTC. It encodes CATSDSRAWGYTF.

This clonotype occurred a few times. V gene TRBV7-9 combines with J gene TRBJ1-4; 9 bases fit TRBD1. With V trimmed by 5 bases and J by 6 bases, 10 bases remained unmatched. The CDR3 consists of 16 residues. Looked up from germline, CDR1 is SEHNR and CDR2 is FQNEAQ (reference sequence). The CDR3 nucleotides read TGTGCCAGCAGCCCGGCCTCCGGGACAGGGTATGAAAAACTGTTTTTT. The encoded protein is CASSPASGTGYEKLFF. Based on the CDR3 plus reference TRBV7-9 and TRBJ1-4, the full variable domain is DTGVSQNPRHKITKRGQNVTFRCDPISEHNRLYWYRQTLGQGPEFLTYFQNEAQLEKSRLLSDRFSAERPKGSFSTLEIQRTEQGDSAMYLCASSPASGTGYEKLFFGSGTQLSVL.

The rearrangement joins TRBV7-9 to TRBJ2-7; 9 positions match TRBD2. The CDR3 is 16 residues long. Germline V gives CDR1 SEHNR, CDR2 FQNEAQ (reference sequence). V dropped 5 bases and J dropped 5; count of bases not matched to a gene: 13. The CDR3 nucleotides are TGTGCCAGCAGCCCTGCGGGATTAGCGGGAGACCACGAGCAGTACTTC. Amino acid sequence: CASSPAGLAGDHEQYF.

The sample holds one count of this clonotype. One base away lies a much larger clone, so this may be a sequencing read error. The chain recombines TRBV7-9 with TRBJ1-4; no firm D call. The CDR3 has 16 amino acids. Germline lookup yields CDR1 SEHNR and CDR2 FQNEAQ (reference sequence). The CDR3 sequence is CASSLEASATNEELFF. CDR3 nucleotides: TGTGCCAGCAGCTTAGAGGCGTCGGCCACTAATGAAGAACTGTTTTTT.

This clonotype was seen ten or more times. The chain employs TRBV10-3 and TRBJ2-5; a weak D match, TRBD1 (6 bases). V was trimmed by 6 bases and J by 2 bases, leaving 13 bases between them. Germline CDR1 is ENHRY and CDR2 is SYGVKD. The CDR3 is 14 amino acids. CDR3 bases: TGTGCCATCAGCACGACAGGCCATCAAGAGACCCAGTACTTC. It specifies CAISTTGHQETQYF.

A few counts support this clonotype. V is TRBV5-1 and J is TRBJ1-2; no definite D call. Germline CDR1 reads SGHRS; CDR2 reads YFSETQ. This CDR3 has 13 residues. With 0 bases removed from V and 4 bases from J, the gap between germline ends came to 7 bases. The chain's CDR3 is CASSLEGSYGYTF. The DNA for the CDR3 is TGCGCCAGCAGCTTGGAAGGCAGCTATGGCTACACCTTC.

This chain joins TRBV19 and TRBJ1-5; D is perhaps TRBD1 (6 bases). CDR3 length: 14 residues. From germline, CDR1 is LNHDA and CDR2 SQIVND (reference sequence). V was shortened by 7 bases and J by 7 bases, with 17 bases between the two germline ends. CDR3 bases: TGTGCCAGTACCCCGGGGGCCGCAGGGCAGCCCCAGCATTTT. Residues: CASTPGAAGQPQHF. Combining the CDR3 with reference TRBV19 and TRBJ1-5 gives the whole variable domain DGGITQSPKYLFRKEGQNVTLSCEQNLNHDAMYWYRQDPGQGLRLIYYSQIVNDFQKGDIAEGYSVSREKKESFPLTVTSAQKNPTAFYLCASTPGAAGQPQHFGDGTRLSIL.

The DNA for the CDR3 is TGTGCCACCAGTGATCCGGGACAGGAATCCTATGGCTACACCTTC. The encoded protein is CATSDPGQESYGYTF. The genes are TRBV24-1 and TRBJ1-2; 8 bases agree with TRBD1. Per the germline V gene, CDR1 is KGHDR and CDR2 is SFDVKD. The CDR3 has 15 residues. V trimming: 3 bases; J trimming: 4 bases; junction bases outside the gene matches: 6.